The 3 T cell receptor beta chains presented below share a single source sample, sequenced in a study of human T cells and chemical hapten exposure. As for time point: pre-sensitization, week 0. Treatment defined: therapeutic diphenylcyclopropenone sensitization with weekly scalp DPC. TCRdb reprocessed the RACE reads via MiXCR and lists one record per CDR3 protein. The sample has approximately 90,000 distinct CDR3 sequences; about 8.5% are singletons. The source material was whole blood, sampled in connection with sensitization to the hapten diphenylcyclopropenone (DPC). The source is a man in his forties with alopecia areata. Some clones in this sample may be carry-over from other donors' samples.

V is TRBV6-5 and J is TRBJ2-1, with TRBD2 identical over 7 bases. This CDR3 comprises 14 residues. After removal of 5 bases from V and 8 bases from J, the junction contained 9 bases not matched to a gene. CDR1 is MNHEY and CDR2 is SVGAGI in the germline V gene. The CDR3 spells CASSDGREWDEQFF. In DNA form, the CDR3 reads TGTGCCAGCAGTGATGGGCGGGAGTGGGATGAGCAGTTCTTC.

In its sample, this clonotype was seen a few times. V gene TRBV7-2 combines with J gene TRBJ2-3; tentatively, D is TRBD1 or TRBD2 (7 bases each). Germline CDR1 and CDR2: SGHTA and FQGNSA. The CDR3 is 16 amino acids. The germline V and J ends were trimmed by 5 bases and 2 bases, with 17 bases remaining between them. The DNA of the CDR3 is TGTGCCAGCAGCCTTCAGGGGGGGCTAGTCACAGATACGCAGTATTTT. It yields the protein CASSLQGGLVTDTQYF.

A word on this clonotype: An end of the junction differs from the germline gene, which may be a read error. The V call is TRBV12-3 or TRBV12-4, the J call TRBJ2-7; 7 bases fit TRBD2. The CDR3 extends over 14 amino acids. This chain's CDR3 is CASSLADHSYEQYF. In DNA form, the CDR3 reads TGTGCCAGCAGTCTAGCGGACCACTCCTACGAGCAGTACTTC.